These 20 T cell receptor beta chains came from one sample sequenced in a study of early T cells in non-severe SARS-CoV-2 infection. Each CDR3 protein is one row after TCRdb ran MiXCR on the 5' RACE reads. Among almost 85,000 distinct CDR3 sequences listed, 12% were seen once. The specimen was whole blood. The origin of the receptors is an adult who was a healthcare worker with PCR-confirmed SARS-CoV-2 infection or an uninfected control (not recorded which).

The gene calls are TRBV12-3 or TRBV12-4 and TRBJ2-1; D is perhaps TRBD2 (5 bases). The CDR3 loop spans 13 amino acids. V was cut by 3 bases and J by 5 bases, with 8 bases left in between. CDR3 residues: CASSFGGNNEQFF. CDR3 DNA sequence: TGTGCCAGCAGTTTTGGAGGAAACAATGAGCAGTTCTTC.

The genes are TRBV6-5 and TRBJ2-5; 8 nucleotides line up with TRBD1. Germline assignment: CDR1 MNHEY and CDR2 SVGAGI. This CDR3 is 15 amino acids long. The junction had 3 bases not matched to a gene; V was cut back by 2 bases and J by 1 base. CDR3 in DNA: TGTGCCAGCAGTTACAACAGGGGGGCCCAAGAGACCCAGTACTTC. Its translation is CASSYNRGAQETQYF.

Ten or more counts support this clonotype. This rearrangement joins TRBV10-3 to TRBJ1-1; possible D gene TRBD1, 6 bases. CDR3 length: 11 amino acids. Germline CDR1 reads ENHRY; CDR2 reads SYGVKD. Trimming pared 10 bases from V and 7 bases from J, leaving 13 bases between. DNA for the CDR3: TGTGCCACGAGGACAGATTTTGAAGCTTTCTTT. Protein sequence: CATRTDFEAFF.

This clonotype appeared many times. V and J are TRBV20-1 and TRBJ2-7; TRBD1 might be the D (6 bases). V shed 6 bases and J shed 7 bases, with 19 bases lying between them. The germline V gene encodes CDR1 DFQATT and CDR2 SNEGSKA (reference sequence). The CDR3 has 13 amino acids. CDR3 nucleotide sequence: TGCAGTGCGTCAAGGGACACATTTTTGGAGCAGTACTTC. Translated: CSASRDTFLEQYF.

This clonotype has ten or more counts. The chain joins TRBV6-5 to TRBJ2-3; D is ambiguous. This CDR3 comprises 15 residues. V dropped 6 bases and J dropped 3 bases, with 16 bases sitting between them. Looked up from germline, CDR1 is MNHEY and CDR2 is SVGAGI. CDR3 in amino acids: CASRPDPITTDTQYF. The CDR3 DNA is TGTGCCAGCAGACCGGACCCAATAACGACAGATACGCAGTATTTT.

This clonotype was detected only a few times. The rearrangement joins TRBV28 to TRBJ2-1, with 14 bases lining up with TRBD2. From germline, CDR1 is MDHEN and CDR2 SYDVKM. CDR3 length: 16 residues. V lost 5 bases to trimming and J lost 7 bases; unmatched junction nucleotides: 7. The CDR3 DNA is TGTGCCAGCAGTCCCGGACTAGCGGGGGGCAGAAATGAGCAGTTCTTC. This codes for CASSPGLAGGRNEQFF.

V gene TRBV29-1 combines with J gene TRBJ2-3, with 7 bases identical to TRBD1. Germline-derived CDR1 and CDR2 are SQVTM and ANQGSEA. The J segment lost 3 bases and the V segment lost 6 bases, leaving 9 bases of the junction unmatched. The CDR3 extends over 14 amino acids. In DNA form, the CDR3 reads TGCAGCGTCGGCCAGGGGGTGGGAACAGATACGCAGTATTTT. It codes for CSVGQGVGTDTQYF.

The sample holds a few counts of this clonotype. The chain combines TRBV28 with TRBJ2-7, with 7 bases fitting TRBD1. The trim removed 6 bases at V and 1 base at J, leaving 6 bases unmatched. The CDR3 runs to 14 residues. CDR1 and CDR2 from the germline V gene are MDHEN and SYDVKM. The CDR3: CASSRTGLSYEQYF. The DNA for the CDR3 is TGTGCCAGCAGCAGGACAGGTTTGTCCTACGAGCAGTACTTC.

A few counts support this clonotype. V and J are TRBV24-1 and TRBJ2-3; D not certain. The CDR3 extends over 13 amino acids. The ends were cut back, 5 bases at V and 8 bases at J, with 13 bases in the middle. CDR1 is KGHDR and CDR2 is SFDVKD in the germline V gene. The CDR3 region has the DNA TGTGCCACCAGTGTCCCGAATCCGAGTACGCAGTATTTT. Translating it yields CATSVPNPSTQYF.

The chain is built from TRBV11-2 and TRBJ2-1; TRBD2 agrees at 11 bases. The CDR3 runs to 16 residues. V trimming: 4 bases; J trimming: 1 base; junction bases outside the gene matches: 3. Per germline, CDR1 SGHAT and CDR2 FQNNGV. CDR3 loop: CASSSVAGGSYNEQFF. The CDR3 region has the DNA TGTGCCAGCAGCTCGGTAGCGGGGGGGTCCTACAATGAGCAGTTCTTC.

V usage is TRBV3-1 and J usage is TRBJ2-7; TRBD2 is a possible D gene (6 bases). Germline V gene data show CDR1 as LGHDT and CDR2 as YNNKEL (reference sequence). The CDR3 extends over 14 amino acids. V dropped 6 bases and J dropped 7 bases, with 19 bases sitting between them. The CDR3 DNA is TGTGCCAGCAGGGAGGACTCAGGGAGCGGGGAGCAGTACTTC. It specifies CASREDSGSGEQYF.

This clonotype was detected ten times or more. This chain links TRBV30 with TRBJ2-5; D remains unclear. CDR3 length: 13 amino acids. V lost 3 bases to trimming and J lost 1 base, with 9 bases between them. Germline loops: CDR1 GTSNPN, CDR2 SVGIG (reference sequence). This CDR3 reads CAWSKGFQETQYF. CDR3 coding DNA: TGTGCCTGGAGCAAGGGTTTCCAAGAGACCCAGTACTTC.

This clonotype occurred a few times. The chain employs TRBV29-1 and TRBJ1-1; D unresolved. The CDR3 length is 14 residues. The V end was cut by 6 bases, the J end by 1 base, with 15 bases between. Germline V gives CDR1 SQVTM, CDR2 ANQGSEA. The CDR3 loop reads CSVRAQHTNTEAFF. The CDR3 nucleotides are TGCAGCGTGAGGGCGCAGCATACGAACACTGAAGCTTTCTTT.

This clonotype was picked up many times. The CDR3 sequence is CASTRLAGNYGYTF. The CDR3, as DNA: TGTGCCAGTACCCGGCTTGCAGGCAACTATGGCTACACCTTC. The V gene is TRBV19, the J gene TRBJ1-2; D unclear. The germline V gene encodes CDR1 LNHDA and CDR2 SQIVND (reference sequence). CDR3 size: 14 residues. V lost 7 bases and J lost 2, with 14 bases in between.

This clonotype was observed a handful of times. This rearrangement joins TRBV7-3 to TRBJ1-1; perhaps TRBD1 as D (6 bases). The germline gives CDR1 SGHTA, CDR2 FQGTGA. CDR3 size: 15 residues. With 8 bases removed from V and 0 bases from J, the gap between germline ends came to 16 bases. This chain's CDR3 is CASRQATSMNTEAFF. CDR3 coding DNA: TGTGCCAGCCGACAGGCAACCAGCATGAACACTGAAGCTTTCTTT.

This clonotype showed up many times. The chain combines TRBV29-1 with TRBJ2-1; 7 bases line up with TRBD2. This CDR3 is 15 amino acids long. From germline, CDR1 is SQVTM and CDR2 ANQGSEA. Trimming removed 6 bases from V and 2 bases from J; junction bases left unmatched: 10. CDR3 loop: CSVTVGLQTYNEQFF. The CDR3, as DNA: TGCAGCGTCACAGTGGGACTACAAACCTACAATGAGCAGTTCTTC.

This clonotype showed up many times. The CDR3 nucleotides read TGCAGCGTCCGGGGAGGGCCCACCTACGAGCAGTACTTC. This encodes CSVRGGPTYEQYF. The chain couples TRBV29-1 to TRBJ2-7, with TRBD2 identical over 7 bases. The CDR3 length is 13 residues. Germline-derived CDR1 and CDR2 are SQVTM and ANQGSEA. J gave up 2 bases and V 6 bases, and 7 bases lay outside the gene matches.

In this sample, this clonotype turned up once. The CDR3 DNA reads as TGCGCCAGCAGCCAAGAGGGACAGCTAAATCAGCCCCAGCATTTT. Translated, it gives CASSQEGQLNQPQHF. The chain uses TRBV4-1 and TRBJ1-5; 7 nucleotides agree with TRBD1. The J segment lost 4 bases and the V segment lost 0 bases, leaving 3 bases of the junction unmatched. CDR1 is MGHRA, CDR2 YSYEKL, per germline. This CDR3 has 15 residues.

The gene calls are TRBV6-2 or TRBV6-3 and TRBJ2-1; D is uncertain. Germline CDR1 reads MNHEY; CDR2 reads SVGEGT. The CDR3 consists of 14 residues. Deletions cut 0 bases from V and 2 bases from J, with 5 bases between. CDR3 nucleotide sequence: TGTGCCAGCAGTTACTCGATGACCTACAATGAGCAGTTCTTC. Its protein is CASSYSMTYNEQFF.

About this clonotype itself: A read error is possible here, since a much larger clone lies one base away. This chain's CDR3 is CNARDRSVWTEAFF. The CDR3 DNA is TGCAATGCTAGAGATCGGTCTGTATGGACTGAAGCTTTCTTT. The rearrangement uses TRBV20-1 and TRBJ1-1; no clear D gene. CDR1 is DFQATT and CDR2 is SNEGSKA in the germline V gene (reference sequence). CDR3 length: 14 amino acids.